Listed here are 14 T cell receptor beta chains from one sample, sequenced in a study of cytomegalovirus exposure and HLA in healthy donors. TCRdb keeps only in-frame clones here, not all; method: immunoSEQ multiplex PCR. The table has 300,000 or so clones, approximately 86% seen once. Sample: PBMCs. All receptors derive from a man aged 30 to 45 in good health and CMV-seronegative.

The CDR3 reads CASSQKNWSGNQGAKNIQYF. For the CDR3, the DNA is TGCGCCAGCAGCCAAAAAAACTGGTCCGGGAATCAGGGGGCCAAAAACATTCAGTACTTC. The V gene is TRBV4-3, the J gene TRBJ2-4; TRBD1 is a possible D gene (6 bases). The germline V and J ends were trimmed by 2 bases and 1 base, with 24 bases remaining between them. In germline, CDR1 is LGHNA, CDR2 YSLEER. The CDR3 runs 20 residues.

The CDR3 loop is CASSEGTGGGGRTQYF. CDR3 bases: TGTGCCAGCAGTGAAGGGACAGGGGGCGGAGGACGGACGCAGTATTTT. V and J are TRBV6-1 and TRBJ2-3; 11 bases align to TRBD1. V dropped 1 base and J dropped 9; count of bases not matched to a gene: 9. The CDR3 runs 16 residues. CDR1 MNHNS and CDR2 SASEGT come from the germline V gene.

The chain carries TRBV7-9 and TRBJ1-5, with 7 positions matching TRBD1. The CDR3 has 17 residues. The J segment lost 9 bases and the V segment lost 4 bases, leaving 18 bases of the junction unmatched. Germline CDR1 SEHNR, CDR2 FQNEAQ (reference sequence). CDR3 residues: CASSSLRDSGGRGPQHF. DNA for the CDR3: TGTGCCAGCAGCTCCCTCCGGGACAGCGGGGGCAGGGGGCCCCAGCATTTT.

This chain connects TRBV29-1 to TRBJ1-2; possible D gene TRBD1, 5 bases. V was clipped by 4 bases and J by 2 bases, with 14 bases between them. The germline V gene has CDR1 SQVTM and CDR2 ANQGSEA. The CDR3 is made up of 14 amino acids. The CDR3 spells CSVGPVGLNYGYTF. The DNA of the CDR3 is TGCAGCGTTGGACCGGTGGGACTGAACTATGGCTACACCTTC.

The CDR3 DNA is TGTGCCAGCAGCCCCTGGACAGCTGCAGATACGCAGTATTTT. Residues: CASSPWTAADTQYF. The gene calls are TRBV14 and TRBJ2-3; the D gene is possibly TRBD1 (6 bases). Germline CDR1 SGHDN, CDR2 FVKESK. CDR3 length equals 14 residues. V lost 4 bases to trimming and J lost 4 bases, with 12 bases between them.

The CDR3 DNA sequence: TGTGCCAGCAGCCTTGGACAGGCCGGTTCGGATACGCAGTATTTT. Encoded protein: CASSLGQAGSDTQYF. The J gene is TRBJ2-3, the V gene TRBV7-9; 7 bases are shared with TRBD1. The CDR3 has 15 amino acids. Per germline, CDR1 SEHNR and CDR2 FQNEAQ (reference sequence). Germline trimming cut 5 bases from V and 6 bases from J; bases unmatched to any gene: 11.

This sequence joins TRBV18 and TRBJ2-7; D is perhaps TRBD1 (6 bases). Per the germline V gene, CDR1 is KGHSH and CDR2 is LQKENI. The CDR3 covers 15 residues. Trimming took 3 bases from V and 5 from J, leaving 17 bases between them. The DNA for the CDR3 is TGTGCCAGCTCACCGGGACAACCTTGGCGTAACGAGCAGTACTTC. It is translated as CASSPGQPWRNEQYF.

This clone was seen once. The chain has TRBV18 and TRBJ2-1, with D possibly TRBD1 on 5 matching bases. Germline V lookup: CDR1 KGHSH, CDR2 LQKENI. With 2 bases removed from V and 6 bases from J, the gap between germline ends came to 8 bases. The length of the CDR3 is 13 residues. The CDR3 loop reads CASSPTGPNEQFF. The DNA of the CDR3 is TGTGCCAGCTCACCAACAGGTCCCAATGAGCAGTTCTTC. Drawing the rest from reference TRBV18 and TRBJ2-1, the complete variable domain is NAGVMQNPRHLVRRRGQEARLRCSPMKGHSHVYWYRQLPEEGLKFMVYLQKENIIDESGMPKERFSAEFPKEGPSILRIQQVVRGDSAAYFCASSPTGPNEQFFGPGTRLTVL.

The V call is TRBV5-5, the J call TRBJ1-6; 9 bases agree with TRBD1. Germline V gives CDR1 SGHKS, CDR2 YYEKEE (reference sequence). There are 15 residues in the CDR3. After removal of 4 bases from V and 7 bases from J, the junction contained 6 bases not matched to a gene. CDR3 bases: TGTGCCAGCAGCAGCCGGACAGGGGAAAATTCACCCCTCCACTTT. This sequence encodes CASSSRTGENSPLHF.

The V call is TRBV9, the J call TRBJ1-1, with 7 bases identical to TRBD1. Per germline, CDR1 SGDLS and CDR2 YYNGEE. CDR3 length: 15 amino acids. V lost 0 bases, J lost 3 bases, and 5 bases stayed unmatched. The CDR3 coding sequence is TGTGCCAGCAGCGTAGGCGGCAGGGGGTACACTGAAGCTTTCTTT. Translating it yields CASSVGGRGYTEAFF. Combining the CDR3 with reference TRBV9 and TRBJ1-1 gives the whole variable domain DSGVTQTPKHLITATGQRVTLRCSPRSGDLSVYWYQQSLDQGLQFLIQYYNGEERAKGNILERFSAQQFPDLHSELNLSSLELGDSALYFCASSVGGRGYTEAFFGQGTRLTVV.

The V call is TRBV4-3, the J call TRBJ1-2; the D gene is possibly TRBD1 (6 bases). The germline gives CDR1 LGHNA, CDR2 YSLEER. V was pared by 4 bases and J by 4 bases, with 13 bases between. CDR3 length equals 14 residues. The CDR3 DNA reads TGCGCCAGCAGCCCACAGGGTCGGGGCTATGGCTACACCTTC. Translated, it gives CASSPQGRGYGYTF.

The chain combines TRBV27 with TRBJ2-7, with TRBD2 as a possible D gene (5 bases). Germline lookup yields CDR1 MNHEY and CDR2 SMNVEV (reference sequence). The germline V and J ends were trimmed by 6 bases and 0 bases, with 9 bases remaining between them. The CDR3 is made up of 13 amino acids. CDR3 bases: TGTGCCAGCAGCGGAGGTCCCTCCTACGAGCAGTACTTC. Its translation is CASSGGPSYEQYF.

The chain carries TRBV7-9 and TRBJ2-3; maybe TRBD2 (6 bases). The germline V and J ends were trimmed by 1 base and 6 bases, with 11 bases remaining between them. Germline lookup yields CDR1 SEHNR and CDR2 FQNEAQ (reference sequence). The CDR3 extends over 14 amino acids. CDR3 loop: CASSLGTRGDTQYF. In DNA, the CDR3 is TGTGCCAGCAGCTTAGGGACCCGGGGGGATACGCAGTATTTT.

The chain carries TRBV6-6 and TRBJ2-7; 7 bases fit TRBD1. CDR3 length equals 16 residues. Germline CDR1 MNHNY, CDR2 SVGAGI (reference sequence). Trimming at V came to 0 bases and at J to 5 bases, leaving 10 bases not matched to a gene. CDR3 DNA: TGTGCCAGCAGTTACTCCGTCGTGAGGGGGCCCAACGAGCAGTACTTC. It translates to CASSYSVVRGPNEQYF.